Below are 32 T cell receptor beta chains sequenced from a single sample in a study of blood T cell repertoires in COVID-19 (dated by TCRdb to between 2020 and 2021). Library preparation used the immunoSEQ multiplex PCR assay. This immuneACCESS table, as held by TCRdb, lists in-frame sequences with V and J called but not all clones. Of the missing ones, under half trace to an unresolved V gene in checked studies; the others have no known cause. Present in this sample are some 120,000 clones, 75% to 90% of which were seen just once. Together, the top ten hold 0.83% of the sample. Source material: peripheral blood. The receptors stem from a woman in her seventies with acute or convalescent COVID-19.

The CDR3 coding sequence is TGCAGCGTTGGCCTAGCGGGAGGGCCTAATGAGCAGTTCTTC. Encoded protein: CSVGLAGGPNEQFF. J is TRBJ2-1 and V is TRBV29-1; TRBD2 matches at 12 bases. Germline lookup yields CDR1 SQVTM and CDR2 ANQGSEA. Germline trimming cut 4 bases from V and 7 bases from J; bases unmatched to any gene: 5. The CDR3 has 14 amino acids.

The V call is TRBV7-2, the J call TRBJ1-4; possible D gene TRBD1, 6 bases. Germline V CDR1 and CDR2: SGHTA, FQGNSA. The CDR3 runs 15 residues. Trimming cost V 2 bases and J 4 bases, with 11 bases left between them. The CDR3 DNA reads as TGTGCCAGCAGCTTATACAGGGCCCTTAATGAAAAACTGTTTTTT. Protein product: CASSLYRALNEKLFF.

In this sample, this clone turned up once. This rearrangement joins TRBV4-1 to TRBJ1-2; TRBD1 is a possible D gene (6 bases). The V and J ends lost 6 bases and 0 bases respectively, with 14 bases between them. The CDR3 spans 15 residues. Germline lookup yields CDR1 MGHRA and CDR2 YSYEKL. DNA for the CDR3: TGCGCCAGCAGACCCGGGACACCCGCTAACTATGGCTACACCTTC. This encodes CASRPGTPANYGYTF.

The chain uses TRBV21-1 and TRBJ1-2. TRBV21-1 is a known pseudogene. This CDR3 region has 15 residues. The CDR3 sequence: CASSSPGEGCYGYTF. The CDR3 DNA is TGTGCCAGCAGCTCTCCCGGGGAGGGCTGCTATGGCTACACCTTC.

The V call is TRBV19, the J call TRBJ1-1, with D tentatively TRBD1 (6 bases). The CDR3 runs 14 residues. Looked up from germline, CDR1 is LNHDA and CDR2 is SQIVND (reference sequence). V was trimmed by 5 bases and J by 1 base, leaving 11 bases between them. CDR3 coding DNA: TGTGCCAGTAGTGTACAGGGACCGAACACTGAAGCTTTCTTT. Amino acids: CASSVQGPNTEAFF. Full variable domain (rest looked up from reference TRBV19 and TRBJ1-1): DGGITQSPKYLFRKEGQNVTLSCEQNLNHDAMYWYRQDPGQGLRLIYYSQIVNDFQKGDIAEGYSVSREKKESFPLTVTSAQKNPTAFYLCASSVQGPNTEAFFGQGTRLTVV.

The rearrangement uses TRBV6-2 or TRBV6-3 and TRBJ2-1, with 9 positions matching TRBD1. V lost 2 bases to trimming and J lost 12 bases; unmatched junction nucleotides: 17. Germline V CDR1 and CDR2: MNHEY, SVGEGT. This CDR3 has 17 residues. The CDR3: CASSYPSRGQGLSGQFF. In DNA form, the CDR3 reads TGTGCCAGCAGTTACCCTTCTCGGGGACAGGGATTATCTGGGCAGTTCTTC.

The V call is TRBV5-4, the J call TRBJ2-1; 13 nucleotides match TRBD2. V shed 4 bases and J 10 bases; nucleotides not matched to a gene: 8. This CDR3 has 15 amino acids. The germline CDR1 and CDR2 sequences are SGHNT and YYREEE (reference sequence). The CDR3, as DNA: TGTGCCAGCAGCCCCGGGACTAGCGGGATCAGGGAGCAGTTCTTC. It encodes CASSPGTSGIREQFF.

This clone has more than one count but fewer than ten. Other nucleotide sequences in the sample specify the same CDR3. The chain uses TRBV7-9 and TRBJ1-1, with unresolved D. The V gene lost 3 bases and the J gene lost 7 bases, with 9 bases spanning the gap. Germline CDR1 and CDR2: SEHNR and FQNEAQ (reference sequence). The CDR3 covers 12 residues. The CDR3, as DNA: TGTGCCAGCAGCTTCTCGGGAGGTGAAGCTTTCTTT. Translating gives CASSFSGGEAFF.

This clone was seen more than once but under ten times. The chain has TRBV7-6 and TRBJ2-1; D is uncertain. The germline gives CDR1 SGHVS, CDR2 FNYEAQ. The ends were cut back, 4 bases at V and 5 bases at J, with 15 bases in the middle. The CDR3 has 15 residues. The CDR3 loop is CASSSLMIQDNEQFF. The CDR3 DNA reads as TGTGCCAGCAGCTCGCTGATGATACAAGACAATGAGCAGTTCTTC.

The V call is TRBV7-9, the J call TRBJ1-4; 10 nucleotides agree with TRBD1. CDR3 size: 15 residues. J was trimmed by 4 bases and V by 5 bases; bases with no gene match: 4. Germline V gives CDR1 SEHNR, CDR2 FQNEAQ (reference sequence). The CDR3: CASSLRTGGNEKLFF. The DNA for the CDR3 is TGTGCCAGCAGCCTTAGGACAGGGGGTAATGAAAAACTGTTTTTT.

The gene calls are TRBV6-5 and TRBJ2-3; D may be TRBD2 (5 bases). This CDR3 has 12 residues. Germline CDR1 and CDR2: MNHEY and SVGAGI. Trimming left V 2 bases short and J 6 bases short, with 6 bases between. CDR3 DNA: TGTGCCAGCAGTTACCCGGGGGATACGCAGTATTTT. Translating gives CASSYPGDTQYF.

The chain employs TRBV9 and TRBJ1-1; 8 positions agree with TRBD1. Germline values: CDR1 SGDLS, CDR2 YYNGEE. V lost 2 bases to trimming and J lost 1 base; unmatched junction nucleotides: 4. CDR3 size: 15 residues. The CDR3 nucleotides read TGTGCCAGCAGCGTGACAGGGGAGGGGAACACTGAAGCTTTCTTT. Its protein is CASSVTGEGNTEAFF.

The CDR3 sequence is CASLRTGLYNEQFF. The DNA for the CDR3 is TGTGCCAGCTTACGGACAGGGTTGTACAATGAGCAGTTCTTC. The chain employs TRBV25-1 and TRBJ2-1; 8 bases fit TRBD1. Germline V gene data show CDR1 as MGHDK and CDR2 as SYGVNS. J was trimmed by 4 bases and V by 8 bases; bases with no gene match: 7. There are 14 residues in the CDR3.

The chain recombines TRBV5-1 with TRBJ1-3; TRBD1 aligns across 7 bases. V was pared by 4 bases and J by 4 bases, with 5 bases of the junction left unmatched. The length of the CDR3 is 14 residues. CDR1 and CDR2 (germline): SGHRS, YFSETQ. The CDR3 spells CASSLTGYGNTIYF. The CDR3 DNA follows: TGCGCCAGCAGCCTGACAGGGTACGGAAACACCATATATTTT.

This chain connects TRBV6-4 to TRBJ1-2; 9 bases are shared with TRBD1. J was trimmed by 2 bases and V by 0 bases; bases with no gene match: 1. Germline V gene lookup returns CDR1 MRHNA and CDR2 SNTAGT. CDR3 length: 15 amino acids. The CDR3 sequence is CASSDSTGGNYGYTF. The CDR3 DNA reads as TGTGCCAGCAGTGACTCTACAGGGGGCAACTATGGCTACACCTTC.

The chain has TRBV19 and TRBJ1-3; TRBD1 matches at 7 bases. The CDR3 loop spans 14 amino acids. The ends lost 6 bases at V and 2 bases at J; junction bases unmatched: 4. Germline loops: CDR1 LNHDA, CDR2 SQIVND (reference sequence). CDR3 in DNA: TGTGCCAGTAGGGACAGGTCCACTGGAAACACCATATATTTT. Translating it yields CASRDRSTGNTIYF. The variable domain in full, with the rest retrieved from reference TRBV19 and TRBJ1-3, is DGGITQSPKYLFRKEGQNVTLSCEQNLNHDAMYWYRQDPGQGLRLIYYSQIVNDFQKGDIAEGYSVSREKKESFPLTVTSAQKNPTAFYLCASRDRSTGNTIYFGEGSWLTVV.

The V gene is TRBV9, the J gene TRBJ2-1; weak D call: TRBD2 (6 bases). Looked up from germline, CDR1 is SGDLS and CDR2 is YYNGEE. Deletions cut 7 bases from V and 0 bases from J, with 23 bases between. The CDR3 consists of 18 residues. The CDR3 DNA reads as TGTGCCAGCCGTCTCTGCTCGGGCGGGACGAGCTCCTACAATGAGCAGTTCTTC. It codes for CASRLCSGGTSSYNEQFF. Full variable domain (rest looked up from reference TRBV9 and TRBJ2-1): DSGVTQTPKHLITATGQRVTLRCSPRSGDLSVYWYQQSLDQGLQFLIQYYNGEERAKGNILERFSAQQFPDLHSELNLSSLELGDSALYFCASRLCSGGTSSYNEQFFGPGTRLTVL.

This clone was counted between two and nine times. This chain links TRBV5-1 with TRBJ2-3, with 13 bases that match TRBD2. The ends lost 3 bases at V and 4 bases at J; junction bases unmatched: 5. This CDR3 is 16 amino acids long. Germline lookup yields CDR1 SGHRS and CDR2 YFSETQ. The CDR3 nucleotides read TGCGCCAGCAGCTCGATCGGACTAGCGGGAGCAGATACGCAGTATTTT. This codes for CASSSIGLAGADTQYF.

This chain links TRBV7-3 with TRBJ1-3; a weak D match, TRBD1 (5 bases). CDR1 is SGHTA and CDR2 is FQGTGA in the germline V gene. Trimming removed 5 bases from V and 0 bases from J, with 14 bases in between. The CDR3 extends over 16 amino acids. This CDR3 is CASSLSGPLSGNTIYF. In nucleotides, the CDR3 is TGTGCCAGCAGCCTCTCAGGGCCCCTCTCTGGAAACACCATATATTTT.

The chain links TRBV13 to TRBJ1-2; the D is unclear. CDR1 and CDR2 from the germline V gene are PRHDT and FYEKMQ (reference sequence). CDR3 size: 15 residues. V was pared by 6 bases and J by 1 base, with 15 bases between. The CDR3 is CASSLARGYNYGYTF. In DNA, the CDR3 is TGTGCCAGCAGTCTGGCCCGTGGTTATAACTATGGCTACACCTTC.

The chain couples TRBV14 to TRBJ1-1; TRBD1 agrees at 9 bases. The trim removed 4 bases at V and 5 bases at J, leaving 5 bases unmatched. Per the germline V gene, CDR1 is SGHDN and CDR2 is FVKESK. CDR3 size: 14 residues. CDR3: CASSLQGAGTEAFF. CDR3 nucleotide sequence: TGTGCCAGCAGCCTACAGGGGGCCGGTACTGAAGCTTTCTTT.

The chain carries TRBV30 and TRBJ1-5; the match to TRBD1 covers 8 bases. Per germline, CDR1 GTSNPN and CDR2 SVGIG (reference sequence). This CDR3 region has 15 residues. V lost 1 base and J lost 10; bases outside the gene matches: 12. CDR3 sequence (DNA): TGTGCCTGGAGTGATAAAGGGACAGGAGGACATCCCCAGCATTTT. It translates to CAWSDKGTGGHPQHF. Complete variable domain (other parts from reference TRBV30 and TRBJ1-5): SQTIHQWPATLVQPVGSPLSLECTVEGTSNPNLYWYRQAAGRGLQLLFYSVGIGQISSEVPQNLSASRPQDRQFILSSKKLLLSDSGFYLCAWSDKGTGGHPQHFGDGTRLSIL.

This chain connects TRBV19 to TRBJ1-1, with TRBD1 matching 7 bases. This CDR3 is 16 amino acids long. From germline, CDR1 is LNHDA and CDR2 SQIVND (reference sequence). The ends lost 7 bases at V and 5 bases at J; junction bases unmatched: 16. For the CDR3, the DNA is TGTGCCAGTACTCTAAGGGGGCAGAGGGGAACGACTGAAGCTTTCTTT. This sequence encodes CASTLRGQRGTTEAFF.

A note on this clone: The same CDR3 is also encoded by other DNA sequences in this sample. The chain combines TRBV5-1 with TRBJ2-3, with TRBD2 as a possible D gene (5 bases). V shed 0 bases and J shed 1 base, with 9 bases lying between them. The CDR3 sequence is 15 residues long. CDR1 is SGHRS and CDR2 is YFSETQ in the germline V gene. Written as DNA, the CDR3 is TGCGCCAGCAGCTTGGGAGGGCCGGGCACAGATACGCAGTATTTT. Its protein product is CASSLGGPGTDTQYF.

The CDR3: CASSEHRGRYEQYF. In nucleotides, the CDR3 is TGTGCCAGCAGTGAGCACAGGGGACGATACGAGCAGTACTTC. The genes are TRBV25-1 and TRBJ2-7; 7 bases are shared with TRBD1. The ends lost 3 bases at V and 4 bases at J; junction bases unmatched: 6. Germline CDR1 is MGHDK and CDR2 is SYGVNS. This CDR3 is 14 amino acids long.

The chain uses TRBV5-1 and TRBJ2-6; a possible D gene is TRBD2 (6 bases). V was cut by 3 bases and J by 2 bases, with 18 bases left in between. This CDR3 has 18 amino acids. Germline CDR1 is SGHRS and CDR2 is YFSETQ. The CDR3 here is CASSYRGLSGAGANVLTF. The CDR3 bases are TGCGCCAGCAGCTATAGGGGCCTTTCGGGGGCTGGGGCCAACGTCCTGACTTTC.

The J gene is TRBJ1-1, the V gene TRBV11-3, with 9 nucleotides matching TRBD1. Per the germline V gene, CDR1 is SGHNT and CDR2 is YENEEA. The CDR3 contains 15 residues. V lost 5 bases, J lost 1 base, and 5 bases stayed unmatched. CDR3: CASSKGQGGNTEAFF. CDR3 nucleotides: TGTGCCAGCAGCAAGGGACAGGGAGGGAACACTGAAGCTTTCTTT.

The J gene is TRBJ1-4, the V gene TRBV9, with 10 bases that match TRBD1. V lost 4 bases and J lost 10; bases outside the gene matches: 10. CDR3 length: 15 amino acids. Germline CDR1 reads SGDLS; CDR2 reads YYNGEE. As DNA, the CDR3 is TGTGCCAGCAGCATGACCGGACAGGGGGTTAGAAAACTGTTTTTT. Translating it yields CASSMTGQGVRKLFF.

The V call is TRBV11-2, the J call TRBJ1-6; a possible D gene is TRBD1 (6 bases). The CDR3 spans 16 residues. Trimming shortened V by 2 bases and J by 7 bases, and 15 bases separated the two germline ends. Germline lookup yields CDR1 SGHAT and CDR2 FQNNGV. The CDR3 region has the DNA TGTGCCAGCAGCTTACCCCCGGGACAAAGGAATTCACCCCTCCACTTT. Translation gives CASSLPPGQRNSPLHF.

CDR3 amino acids: CASKELGQAPGKGNTIYF. The CDR3 coding sequence is TGTGCCAGTAAAGAACTGGGACAGGCCCCGGGGAAAGGAAACACCATATATTTT. V and J are TRBV19 and TRBJ1-3, with 8 bases lining up with TRBD1. The CDR3 runs to 18 residues. The J segment lost 4 bases and the V segment lost 7 bases, leaving 18 bases of the junction unmatched. Germline CDR1 is LNHDA and CDR2 is SQIVND (reference sequence).

The chain combines TRBV6-2 or TRBV6-3 with TRBJ1-4, with a possible D match to TRBD1 (5 bases). V dropped 0 bases and J dropped 6 bases, with 11 bases sitting between them. The CDR3 totals 15 residues. Germline CDR1 and CDR2: MNHEY and SVGEGT. The CDR3 bases are TGTGCCAGCAGTTACTCGACCTCGGGGGATGAAAAACTGTTTTTT. Its protein product is CASSYSTSGDEKLFF.

V gene TRBV7-9 combines with J gene TRBJ1-1; TRBD1 might be the D (6 bases). This CDR3 is built from 13 residues. CDR1 and CDR2 (germline): SEHNR, FQNEAQ (reference sequence). V lost 5 bases and J 1 base, leaving 8 bases between the germline ends. The CDR3 sequence is CASSTQGNTEAFF. The CDR3 DNA follows: TGTGCCAGCAGCACACAGGGGAACACTGAAGCTTTCTTT.